This T cell receptor (beta chain) was profiled in a study of blood T cell repertoires in COVID-19. Study-wide background: Sources were T cells, B-cell-depleted T cells, or PBMCs; the material itself was cDNA or gDNA.

Profiled with immunoSEQ multiplex PCR; TCRdb holds only in-frame clones, not every one. The sample lists about 330,000 clones; approximately 92% were seen once. Trimming removed 1 base from V and 9 bases from J; junction bases left unmatched: 17. The CDR3 runs 19 residues. In germline, CDR1 is MNHEY, CDR2 SVGEGT. The genes are TRBV6-2 or TRBV6-3 and TRBJ1-6; 8 nucleotides align to TRBD1. Specimen: PBMCs or T cells enriched from blood (not recorded which). This TCR was recovered from a woman aged 25 to 39 who had recovered from COVID-19. The CDR3 spells CASSYFRDRRTRNASPLHF. In DNA, the CDR3 is TGTGCCAGCAGTTACTTCCGGGACAGGAGGACCCGGAATGCTTCACCCCTCCACTTT.